The 10 T cell receptor beta chains below all came from one sample that was sequenced in a study of PD-1 blockade in classical Hodgkin lymphoma. Time point described: cycle 4 day 1 (C4D1), after less than 7 weeks of nivolumab. The patients all showed relapse after autologous stem cell transplantation, while their brentuximab vedotin exposure varied. Only in-frame clones appear in the TCRdb table, and some are missing; sequencing was by immunoSEQ multiplex PCR. The sample lists just under 65,000 clones, 91% occurring once. The specimen comprised peripheral blood mononuclear cells (PBMCs), sampled before the fourth cycle of nivolumab. All receptors derive from a human donor with classical Hodgkin lymphoma.

This chain joins TRBV7-8 and TRBJ1-5; D gene ambiguous. Per germline, CDR1 SGHVS and CDR2 FQNEAQ. V lost 4 bases and J 5 bases, leaving 18 bases between the germline ends. CDR3 size: 16 residues. The CDR3 reads CASSSLGRSGDQPQHF. The CDR3 nucleotides read TGTGCCAGCAGCTCACTCGGACGATCAGGCGATCAGCCCCAGCATTTT.

This chain uses TRBV5-1 with TRBJ1-1; unclear D gene. Trimming shortened V by 4 bases and J by 0 bases, and 10 bases separated the two germline ends. The CDR3 runs 14 residues. Germline CDR1 reads SGHRS; CDR2 reads YFSETQ. In DNA, the CDR3 is TGCGCCAGCAGCAGACACCTCCTGAACACTGAAGCTTTCTTT. Residues: CASSRHLLNTEAFF.

The V call is TRBV11-2, the J call TRBJ2-1; 7 bases match TRBD2. The CDR3 is 13 amino acids. Germline V gives CDR1 SGHAT, CDR2 FQNNGV. V dropped 3 bases and J dropped 7; count of bases not matched to a gene: 3. CDR3 protein: CASSLGGWNEQFF. The DNA of the CDR3 is TGTGCCAGCAGCTTGGGGGGGTGGAATGAGCAGTTCTTC.

The genes are TRBV7-9 and TRBJ1-4; D ambiguous. The germline V gene encodes CDR1 SEHNR and CDR2 FQNEAQ (reference sequence). The CDR3 sequence is 13 residues long. Trimming took off 7 bases at V and 7 bases at J, with 13 bases between the two ends. DNA of the CDR3: TGTGCCAGCAATTCTCAGGAGGGTGAAAAACTGTTTTTT. Translating it yields CASNSQEGEKLFF.

The chain combines TRBV7-2 with TRBJ2-1; D unresolved. This CDR3 comprises 13 residues. The germline CDR1 and CDR2 sequences are SGHTA and FQGNSA. The V gene lost 1 base and the J gene lost 5 bases, with 6 bases spanning the gap. The CDR3 bases are TGTGCCAGCAGCTTAGTTCGGGACAATGAGCAGTTCTTC. It codes for CASSLVRDNEQFF.

The CDR3 bases are TGTGCCATCAGTGACTCGACTAGCGGGGGGTTTACCTACGAGCAGTACTTC. Protein: CAISDSTSGGFTYEQYF. V is TRBV10-3 and J is TRBJ2-7; TRBD2 agrees at 13 bases. The CDR3 has 17 residues. Germline V gene data show CDR1 as ENHRY and CDR2 as SYGVKD. The junction had 7 bases not matched to a gene; V was cut back by 3 bases and J by 2 bases.

V gene TRBV27 combines with J gene TRBJ1-2; TRBD1 aligns across 11 bases. The trim removed 5 bases at V and 5 bases at J, leaving 4 bases unmatched. Germline assignment: CDR1 MNHEY and CDR2 SMNVEV (reference sequence). The CDR3 loop spans 14 amino acids. CDR3 protein: CASSTDRGLYGYTF. CDR3 in DNA: TGTGCCAGCAGTACGGACAGGGGGCTTTATGGCTACACCTTC.

The chain joins TRBV28 to TRBJ1-6; a possible D gene is TRBD1 (5 bases). The length of the CDR3 is 15 residues. V was pared by 3 bases and J by 10 bases, with 16 bases between. CDR1 and CDR2 (germline): MDHEN, SYDVKM. In DNA form, the CDR3 reads TGTGCCAGCAGTTTGGGAGCAGGGTGGGAATCACCCCTCCACTTT. Its protein is CASSLGAGWESPLHF.

J is TRBJ1-6 and V is TRBV5-1, with 9 bases that match TRBD1. This CDR3 has 18 amino acids. The germline gives CDR1 SGHRS, CDR2 YFSETQ. Trimming at V came to 3 bases and at J to 3 bases, leaving 10 bases not matched to a gene. CDR3 nucleotide sequence: TGCGCCAGCAGCTCCGGGACAGGGAGTTCGGGCTATAATTCACCCCTCCACTTT. This gives the protein CASSSGTGSSGYNSPLHF. The whole variable domain, remainder taken from reference TRBV5-1 and TRBJ1-6, is KAGVTQTPRYLIKTRGQQVTLSCSPISGHRSVSWYQQTPGQGLQFLFEYFSETQRNKGNFPGRFSGRQFSNSRSEMNVSTLELGDSALYLCASSSGTGSSGYNSPLHFGNGTRLTVT.

The chain has TRBV27 and TRBJ1-1; the D is unclear. Germline-derived CDR1 and CDR2 are MNHEY and SMNVEV (reference sequence). Trimming pared 3 bases from V and 0 bases from J, leaving 5 bases between. The CDR3 contains 13 residues. CDR3 bases: TGTGCCAGCAGTTTCGGACTGAACACTGAAGCTTTCTTT. Its translation is CASSFGLNTEAFF.